The 25 T cell receptor beta chains presented below share a single source sample, sequenced in a study of T cell responses to AZD1222 COVID-19 vaccine. Measured with immunoSEQ multiplex PCR; TCRdb has only the in-frame clones, and not every one. The repertoire has approximately 100,000 clones, around 87% of them found once; the top ten carry roughly 4.4%. The sequences come from peripheral blood, collected 28 days after the second AZD1222 dose. These receptors originate from an adult who received the AZD1222 COVID-19 vaccine.

The CDR3: CASSLDSETQYF. CDR3 DNA: TGTGCCAGCAGTTTAGATTCAGAGACCCAGTACTTC. This rearrangement joins TRBV12-3 or TRBV12-4 to TRBJ2-5, with D hard to call. CDR3 length: 12 residues. Trimming shortened V by 1 base and J by 4 bases, and 4 bases separated the two germline ends.

This chain uses TRBV10-2 with TRBJ2-2, with 8 nucleotides matching TRBD1. Germline loops: CDR1 WSHSY, CDR2 SAAADI. The CDR3 is made up of 18 amino acids. Unmatched junction bases numbered 16, after V lost 8 bases and J lost 2 bases. The CDR3 reads CASGGQVVRMGNTGELFF. The CDR3 DNA reads TGCGCCAGCGGGGGACAGGTGGTTAGAATGGGTAACACCGGGGAGCTGTTTTTT.

The V and J genes are TRBV11-2 and TRBJ2-2; TRBD2 aligns across 12 bases. There are 16 residues in the CDR3. CDR1 SGHAT and CDR2 FQNNGV come from the germline V gene. V was pared by 5 bases and J by 5 bases, with 6 bases of the junction left unmatched. The CDR3 DNA reads TGTGCCAGCAGCAAAGGGACTAGCGGGTCTACCGGGGAGCTGTTTTTT. It codes for CASSKGTSGSTGELFF.

The V call is TRBV21-1, the J call TRBJ1-2. TRBV21-1 is marked as a pseudogene. The CDR3 is 17 residues long. The CDR3 bases are TGTGCCAGCAGCACTCCTCCAGTCCATAGAGCTAACTATGGCTACACCTTC. It is translated as CASSTPPVHRANYGYTF.

The chain joins TRBV11-2 to TRBJ1-4; 10 positions agree with TRBD1. Looked up from germline, CDR1 is SGHAT and CDR2 is FQNNGV. V gave up 5 bases and J gave up 0 bases; unmatched junction bases: 9. The CDR3 is 18 amino acids. The chain's CDR3 is CASSGGQGSSATNEKLFF. CDR3 coding DNA: TGTGCCAGCAGCGGGGGACAGGGGTCAAGTGCAACTAATGAAAAACTGTTTTTT.

The chain uses TRBV2 and TRBJ1-2; 7 nucleotides agree with TRBD1. This CDR3 comprises 10 residues. CDR1 and CDR2 (germline): SNHLY, FYNNEI. Losses at the gene ends were 10 bases for V and 6 bases for J; bases not matched to a gene: 2. The CDR3 is CAKQGNGYTF. DNA of the CDR3: TGTGCCAAACAGGGGAATGGCTACACCTTC.

This chain links TRBV10-1 with TRBJ2-3; 9 bases are shared with TRBD2. Germline V gene data show CDR1 as WNHNN and CDR2 as SYGVQD (reference sequence). J gave up 2 bases and V 2 bases, and 17 bases lay outside the gene matches. This CDR3 spans 20 amino acids. CDR3 sequence (DNA): TGCGCCAGCAGTGAGACCGGGACTTTGCGGGGGGGCCCTGACACAGATACGCAGTATTTT. Translation: CASSETGTLRGGPDTDTQYF.

The J gene is TRBJ2-3, the V gene TRBV27; either TRBD1 or TRBD2 may supply D (7 bases each). V shed 3 bases and J shed 6 bases, with 25 bases lying between them. Germline V gene lookup returns CDR1 MNHEY and CDR2 SMNVEV (reference sequence). The CDR3 runs 18 residues. DNA for the CDR3: TGTGCCAGCAGTTTTGACCCTGGAAATTCAGGGGGAGGGGATACGCAGTATTTT. Translation gives CASSFDPGNSGGGDTQYF.

The chain employs TRBV18 and TRBJ1-3, with D unclear. V was shortened by 1 base and J by 1 base, with 8 bases between the two germline ends. Germline loops: CDR1 KGHSH, CDR2 LQKENI. This CDR3 contains 15 residues. This chain's CDR3 is CASSPREMSGNTIYF. CDR3 bases: TGTGCCAGCTCACCACGGGAAATGTCTGGAAACACCATATATTTT.

This rearrangement joins TRBV5-5 to TRBJ1-2; a weak D match, TRBD1 (6 bases). This CDR3 has 15 amino acids. Germline-derived CDR1 and CDR2 are SGHKS and YYEKEE (reference sequence). V shed 0 bases and J shed 2 bases, with 11 bases lying between them. The CDR3, as DNA: TGTGCCAGCAGCTTGGCACAGGGACAAAACTATGGCTACACCTTC. It is translated as CASSLAQGQNYGYTF. Supplemented by reference TRBV5-5 and TRBJ1-2, the full variable domain reads DAGVTQSPTHLIKTRGQQVTLRCSPISGHKSVSWYQQVLGQGPQFIFQYYEKEERGRGNFPDRFSARQFPNYSSELNVNALLLGDSALYLCASSLAQGQNYGYTFGSGTRLTVV.

The chain is built from TRBV7-6 and TRBJ1-1; no reliable D call. Between the trimmed V and J ends, which lost 1 base and 3 bases, there was a span of 12 bases. CDR1 and CDR2 from the germline V gene are SGHVS and FNYEAQ. This CDR3 has 15 residues. The CDR3 region has the DNA TGTGCCAGCAGCTTAGGAATTACGGGCGACACTGAAGCTTTCTTT. Translating gives CASSLGITGDTEAFF.

This chain uses TRBV12-2 with TRBJ1-5; no check of the table's D call, TRBD1, against the DNA was made. TRBV12-2 has pseudogene status. CDR3 length: 17 residues. DNA of the CDR3: TGTGCAAGTCGCTTAGAGAGGACAGGGCTGAGCAATCAGCCCCAGCATTTT. Translating it yields CASRLERTGLSNQPQHF.

The rearrangement links TRBV18 to TRBJ2-1, with D uncertain. The CDR3 loop spans 12 amino acids. The germline gives CDR1 KGHSH, CDR2 LQKENI. V lost 2 bases to trimming and J lost 4 bases, with 3 bases between them. CDR3 bases: TGTGCCAGCTCACCAGGGTACAATGAGCAGTTCTTC. This translates into CASSPGYNEQFF. Combining the CDR3 with reference TRBV18 and TRBJ2-1 gives the whole variable domain NAGVMQNPRHLVRRRGQEARLRCSPMKGHSHVYWYRQLPEEGLKFMVYLQKENIIDESGMPKERFSAEFPKEGPSILRIQQVVRGDSAAYFCASSPGYNEQFFGPGTRLTVL.

The chain links TRBV18 to TRBJ1-1, with unresolved D. The length of the CDR3 is 13 residues. CDR1 and CDR2 (germline): KGHSH, LQKENI. Trimming cost V 5 bases and J 1 base, with 8 bases left between them. In nucleotides, the CDR3 is TGTGCCAGCTCATACGGCGGGAACACTGAAGCTTTCTTT. This sequence encodes CASSYGGNTEAFF.

This clone has at least ten counts. The chain carries TRBV29-1 and TRBJ1-1; D uncertain. Trimming removed 4 bases at V and 0 bases at J, with 0 bases between. The CDR3 runs 10 residues. Germline-derived CDR1 and CDR2 are SQVTM and ANQGSEA. This chain's CDR3 is CSVVNTEAFF. The CDR3 DNA reads TGCAGCGTTGTGAACACTGAAGCTTTCTTT.

This clone was observed a single time. The gene calls are TRBV15 and TRBJ1-1; D is undetermined. Germline V gene lookup returns CDR1 LNHNV and CDR2 YYDKDF (reference sequence). V gave up 8 bases and J gave up 0 bases, with 13 bases separating them. The CDR3 length is 14 residues. CDR3: CATDPFGMNTEAFF. The CDR3 nucleotides are TGTGCCACCGACCCCTTTGGTATGAACACTGAAGCTTTCTTT.

This chain links TRBV5-6 with TRBJ1-6, with TRBD1 as a possible D gene (5 bases). This CDR3 contains 14 residues. CDR1 is SGHDT and CDR2 is YYEEEE in the germline V gene. The ends were cut back, 5 bases at V and 6 bases at J, with 12 bases in the middle. CDR3 nucleotide sequence: TGTGCCAGCAGGGCGGGACTGGTTAATTCACCCCTCCACTTT. It encodes CASRAGLVNSPLHF.

This chain uses TRBV21-1 with TRBJ2-7; the D call in the table, TRBD2, was not verified against the DNA. TRBV21-1 is shown as a pseudogene. The CDR3 sequence is 21 residues long. CDR3 sequence reads: CASSPRLRDSTFSGVSAEQYF. DNA for the CDR3: TGTGCCAGCAGCCCCAGGCTACGAGACAGCACATTTAGCGGGGTGTCTGCCGAGCAGTACTTC.

The V and J genes are TRBV30 and TRBJ1-5; no firm D call. CDR1 and CDR2 (germline): GTSNPN, SVGIG (reference sequence). The CDR3 is 13 amino acids. Trimming left V 4 bases short and J 0 bases short, with 7 bases between. DNA for the CDR3: TGTGCCTGGACAACTAATAGCAATCAGCCCCAGCATTTT. It yields the protein CAWTTNSNQPQHF.

The J gene is TRBJ2-2, the V gene TRBV7-2; 13 positions match TRBD2. Unmatched junction bases numbered 11, after V lost 3 bases and J lost 4 bases. The CDR3 runs 19 residues. Germline V lookup: CDR1 SGHTA, CDR2 FQGNSA. The CDR3 loop is CASSFRTSGRILGTGELFF. The CDR3 DNA reads as TGTGCCAGCAGCTTCCGGACTAGCGGGAGAATACTAGGCACCGGGGAGCTGTTTTTT.

The chain joins TRBV6-2 or TRBV6-3 to TRBJ2-5; D remains unclear. Trimming cost V 2 bases and J 7 bases, with 17 bases left between them. Germline lookup yields CDR1 MNHEY and CDR2 SVGEGT. The CDR3 contains 15 residues. The CDR3 DNA reads TGTGCCAGCAGTTACCCTGGACCCGCGGTGGGGACCCAGTACTTC. Translation: CASSYPGPAVGTQYF.

The CDR3 spells CASSFTSGVIDTQYF. The CDR3 DNA is TGCGCCAGCAGCTTTACAAGCGGGGTCATAGATACGCAGTATTTT. The V gene is TRBV4-3, the J gene TRBJ2-3; 7 bases fit TRBD2. J lost 5 bases, V lost 5 bases, and 10 bases had no gene match. The CDR3 length is 15 residues. The V gene's germline CDR1 is LGHNA and CDR2 YSLEER.

This sequence joins TRBV10-3 and TRBJ2-1; D is undetermined. The CDR3 consists of 14 residues. In germline, CDR1 is ENHRY, CDR2 SYGVKD. Trimming shortened V by 5 bases and J by 5 bases, and 13 bases separated the two germline ends. CDR3 in DNA: TGTGCCATCAGTCTCTCGAATGAACACAATGAGCAGTTCTTC. It specifies CAISLSNEHNEQFF.

The rearrangement links TRBV29-1 to TRBJ1-1, with TRBD1 matching over 11 bases. V was clipped by 6 bases and J by 8 bases; unmatched bases: 2. Germline V gene lookup returns CDR1 SQVTM and CDR2 ANQGSEA. The CDR3 covers 11 residues. The CDR3 coding sequence is TGCAGCGTAGGGACAGGGGGAGAAGCTTTCTTT. It is translated as CSVGTGGEAFF.

This sequence joins TRBV27 and TRBJ2-7, with TRBD2 identical over 9 bases. The germline gives CDR1 MNHEY, CDR2 SMNVEV (reference sequence). Trimming removed 0 bases from V and 3 bases from J; junction bases left unmatched: 0. This CDR3 spans 14 amino acids. The CDR3 coding sequence is TGTGCCAGCAGTTTATCGACTAGCGGCTACGAGCAGTACTTC. Translation gives CASSLSTSGYEQYF.